Each of the 29 T cell receptor beta chains below was sequenced from the same sample in a study of blood T cell repertoires in COVID-19. Produced via immunoSEQ multiplex PCR; TCRdb's table is partial and in-frame only. The data show 150,000 to 200,000 clones, around 90% seen once. Sequenced input: peripheral blood. All receptors come from a woman in her forties or fifties with acute or convalescent COVID-19.

This chain joins TRBV4-3 and TRBJ1-4; a weak D match, TRBD1 (5 bases). The germline CDR1 and CDR2 sequences are LGHNA and YSLEER. Trimming shortened V by 0 bases and J by 11 bases, and 13 bases separated the two germline ends. This CDR3 comprises 14 residues. The CDR3 spells CASSQEWGGVKLFF. The CDR3 nucleotides read TGCGCCAGCAGCCAAGAATGGGGAGGGGTCAAACTGTTTTTT.

DNA for the CDR3: TGTGCCAGCAGCCTACAGATTCAGACTAGCGCCGGGGAGCTGTTTTTT. Its translation is CASSLQIQTSAGELFF. The chain links TRBV4-2 to TRBJ2-2; 8 bases fit TRBD2. The CDR3 extends over 16 amino acids. The V segment lost 4 bases and the J segment 6 bases; nucleotides outside the gene matches: 10. Germline V gives CDR1 LGHNA, CDR2 YNFKEQ.

The rearrangement uses TRBV6-5 and TRBJ1-1; D perhaps matches TRBD1 (6 bases). This CDR3 contains 13 residues. Germline V gene lookup returns CDR1 MNHEY and CDR2 SVGAGI. The germline V and J ends were trimmed by 2 bases and 7 bases, with 11 bases remaining between them. The CDR3, as DNA: TGTGCCAGCAGTTACCCGGGCAGGGGTGAAGCTTTCTTT. Translated, it gives CASSYPGRGEAFF.

V and J are TRBV6-2 or TRBV6-3 and TRBJ2-7; the match to TRBD1 covers 10 bases. This CDR3 contains 14 residues. V shed 3 bases and J 3 bases; nucleotides not matched to a gene: 2. Germline CDR1 is MNHEY and CDR2 is SVGEGT. CDR3 sequence (DNA): TGTGCCAGCAGTTATAGGACAGGGGGCTACGAGCAGTACTTC. Its protein product is CASSYRTGGYEQYF.

The rearrangement links TRBV3-1 (or the pseudogene TRBV3-2) to TRBJ1-2, with 9 bases lining up with TRBD1. The CDR3 length is 20 residues. Germline CDR1 is LGHDT and CDR2 is YNNKEL (reference sequence). V trimming: 1 base; J trimming: 4 bases; junction bases outside the gene matches: 19. DNA for the CDR3: TGTGCCAGCAGCCAAGTATGGCACCAGGACAGGGGCGGGTTAAGCTATGGCTACACCTTC. Its protein is CASSQVWHQDRGGLSYGYTF.

V gene TRBV7-9 combines with J gene TRBJ1-2; the D is unclear. Germline V gene lookup returns CDR1 SEHNR and CDR2 FQNEAQ (reference sequence). The CDR3 has 17 amino acids. Trimming left V 0 bases short and J 7 bases short, with 21 bases between. Here the CDR3 reads CASSLAVSTEYTPGYTF. CDR3 sequence (DNA): TGTGCCAGCAGCTTAGCCGTCTCTACAGAATATACGCCTGGCTACACCTTC.

J is TRBJ2-5 and V is TRBV24-1; a weak D match, TRBD1 (5 bases). In germline, CDR1 is KGHDR, CDR2 SFDVKD. The CDR3 is made up of 15 amino acids. V lost 5 bases and J 1 base, leaving 13 bases between the germline ends. CDR3 nucleotides: TGTGCCACCAGTGTCAAACGGACATCCCAAGAGACCCAGTACTTC. As protein: CATSVKRTSQETQYF.

The chain combines TRBV18 with TRBJ1-4, with D uncertain. Looked up from germline, CDR1 is KGHSH and CDR2 is LQKENI. V gave up 2 bases and J gave up 7 bases, with 11 bases separating them. This CDR3 is built from 14 residues. This CDR3 is CASSPVAAGEKLFF. Written as DNA, the CDR3 is TGTGCCAGCTCACCAGTAGCTGCCGGTGAAAAACTGTTTTTT.

The chain employs TRBV14 and TRBJ2-7; D unclear. The V gene's germline CDR1 is SGHDN and CDR2 FVKESK. The CDR3 covers 12 residues. V shed 4 bases and J shed 1 base, with 5 bases lying between them. The CDR3 DNA follows: TGTGCCAGCAGCCTCCGGTCCTACGAGCAGTACTTC. Residues: CASSLRSYEQYF.

V usage is TRBV5-1 and J usage is TRBJ2-1; 8 bases align to TRBD2. The J segment lost 3 bases and the V segment lost 0 bases, leaving 2 bases of the junction unmatched. From germline, CDR1 is SGHRS and CDR2 YFSETQ. This CDR3 comprises 15 residues. CDR3 nucleotide sequence: TGCGCCAGCAGCTTGGCCGGGACTAGCTACAATGAGCAGTTCTTC. It translates to CASSLAGTSYNEQFF.

This chain uses TRBV12-1 with TRBJ2-1; the DNA was not compared with TRBD1, the D call given in the table. TRBV12-1 counts as a pseudogene. The CDR3 runs to 14 residues. The CDR3 DNA reads TGTGCCACCTTTGACAGGCTCTCCTACAATGAGCAGTTCTTC. It yields the protein CATFDRLSYNEQFF.

The gene calls are TRBV30 and TRBJ2-3, with TRBD2 matching over 8 bases. This CDR3 region has 13 residues. Per the germline V gene, CDR1 is GTSNPN and CDR2 is SVGIG (reference sequence). CDR3 sequence reads: CSLVSGGTDTQYF. CDR3 nucleotide sequence: TGTTCCTTAGTCAGCGGGGGAACAGATACGCAGTATTTT.

The V gene is TRBV7-9, the J gene TRBJ2-3, with D unclear. Looked up from germline, CDR1 is SEHNR and CDR2 is FQNEAQ (reference sequence). This CDR3 comprises 14 residues. V was pared by 5 bases and J by 1 base, with 10 bases between. CDR3 protein: CASSRLEGTDTQYF. The CDR3 DNA is TGTGCCAGCAGCCGTTTAGAGGGCACAGATACGCAGTATTTT.

The CDR3 coding sequence is TGTGCCAGCAGCTCCTACCTACAGGTGGGCACTGAAGCTTTCTTT. Amino acids: CASSSYLQVGTEAFF. The chain combines TRBV7-2 with TRBJ1-1; a possible D gene is TRBD1 (5 bases). Germline CDR1 reads SGHTA; CDR2 reads FQGNSA. Trimming removed 4 bases from V and 4 bases from J, with 16 bases in between. The CDR3 has 15 residues.

CDR3: CASSPDGRGTGELFF. CDR3 sequence (DNA): TGTGCCAGCTCACCCGACGGGAGAGGGACCGGGGAGCTGTTTTTT. The chain couples TRBV18 to TRBJ2-2; D might be TRBD2 (6 bases). This CDR3 region has 15 residues. V was pared by 3 bases and J by 5 bases, with 13 bases between. Germline assignment: CDR1 KGHSH and CDR2 LQKENI.

The CDR3 DNA reads TGTGCCAGCAGTTACTCAGCAGGGGAACAGCCCCAGCATTTT. Translated: CASSYSAGEQPQHF. The gene calls are TRBV6-5 and TRBJ1-5; TRBD1 is a possible D gene (6 bases). The ends were cut back, 0 bases at V and 7 bases at J, with 10 bases in the middle. Germline CDR1 is MNHEY and CDR2 is SVGAGI. The CDR3 totals 14 residues.

This chain connects TRBV5-1 to TRBJ2-3, with D uncertain. The germline CDR1 and CDR2 sequences are SGHRS and YFSETQ. Trimming shortened V by 2 bases and J by 6 bases, and 16 bases separated the two germline ends. The CDR3 has 15 residues. DNA for the CDR3: TGCGCCAGCAGCTTCCCCAGGCAGGAAGGCGATACGCAGTATTTT. Its protein product is CASSFPRQEGDTQYF.

This chain connects TRBV6-1 to TRBJ2-1; 12 positions match TRBD2. The CDR3 length is 17 residues. Looked up from germline, CDR1 is MNHNS and CDR2 is SASEGT. The J segment lost 4 bases and the V segment lost 1 base, leaving 5 bases of the junction unmatched. The CDR3 loop is CASSEGGGLAGYNEQFF. The CDR3 nucleotides read TGTGCCAGCAGTGAAGGCGGGGGACTAGCGGGTTACAATGAGCAGTTCTTC.

J is TRBJ2-3 and V is TRBV6-5; D is unclear. Trimming removed 8 bases at V and 2 bases at J, with 5 bases between. From germline, CDR1 is MNHEY and CDR2 SVGAGI. CDR3 length equals 11 residues. For the CDR3, the DNA is TGTGCCAGCTCCCACACAGATACGCAGTATTTT. Its translation is CASSHTDTQYF.

This chain links TRBV12-3 or TRBV12-4 with TRBJ1-2, with a tentative D call TRBD1 (6 bases). The length of the CDR3 is 13 residues. Trimming took 4 bases from V and 8 from J, leaving 14 bases between them. The CDR3 spells CASSSSYREGYTF. Written as DNA, the CDR3 is TGTGCCAGCAGTTCCTCGTACAGGGAAGGCTACACCTTC.

This clone has just one count. The gene calls are TRBV23-1 and TRBJ1-5, with 8 bases aligning to TRBD1. TRBV23-1 is an ORF, with its function uncertain. V lost 6 bases, J lost 7 bases, and 14 bases stayed unmatched. The CDR3 is made up of 16 amino acids. The CDR3 reads CASSHVRGQGVQPQHF. As DNA, the CDR3 is TGCGCCAGCAGCCATGTTCGAGGACAGGGTGTCCAGCCCCAGCATTTT.

This chain links TRBV7-2 with TRBJ1-2; D is undetermined. V gave up 6 bases and J gave up 4 bases, with 12 bases separating them. This CDR3 spans 13 amino acids. Germline values: CDR1 SGHTA, CDR2 FQGNSA. The CDR3 protein is CASRPGLSYGYTF. The CDR3, as DNA: TGTGCCAGCAGACCCGGACTGAGCTATGGCTACACCTTC.

The rearrangement uses TRBV18 and TRBJ2-7; TRBD1 matches 7 bases. Per the germline V gene, CDR1 is KGHSH and CDR2 is LQKENI. Trimming took 3 bases from V and 3 from J; bases not matched to a gene: 5. This CDR3 is 14 amino acids long. The CDR3 coding sequence is TGTGCCAGCTCACCTCCGGGACAGCTCTACGAGCAGTACTTC. Translating it yields CASSPPGQLYEQYF. Drawing the rest from reference TRBV18 and TRBJ2-7, the complete variable domain is NAGVMQNPRHLVRRRGQEARLRCSPMKGHSHVYWYRQLPEEGLKFMVYLQKENIIDESGMPKERFSAEFPKEGPSILRIQQVVRGDSAAYFCASSPPGQLYEQYFGPGTRLTVT.

J is TRBJ2-2 and V is TRBV10-3; TRBD1 agrees at 10 bases. Germline assignment: CDR1 ENHRY and CDR2 SYGVKD. This CDR3 has 16 amino acids. J gave up 6 bases and V 5 bases, and 9 bases lay outside the gene matches. CDR3 in DNA: TGTGCCATCAGTAAGATTTTGGGACAGGGGTCCGGGGAGCTGTTTTTT. It translates to CAISKILGQGSGELFF.

The rearrangement links TRBV3-1 (or the pseudogene TRBV3-2) to TRBJ1-1; TRBD1 is a possible D gene (6 bases). Per germline, CDR1 LGHDT and CDR2 YNNKEL (reference sequence). The CDR3 runs to 15 residues. The V end was cut by 4 bases, the J end by 4 bases, with 16 bases between. Here the CDR3 reads CASSPRGGGGTEAFF. CDR3 coding DNA: TGTGCCAGCAGCCCCAGAGGGGGAGGGGGCACTGAAGCTTTCTTT.

The chain uses TRBV19 and TRBJ1-5, with D maybe TRBD1 (5 bases). V was pared by 3 bases and J by 0 bases, with 15 bases between. The CDR3 extends over 17 amino acids. The germline gives CDR1 LNHDA, CDR2 SQIVND (reference sequence). DNA for the CDR3: TGTGCCAGTAGTATTTCTTCCGGGGGGTATAGCAATCAGCCCCAGCATTTT. This translates into CASSISSGGYSNQPQHF.

This CDR3 reads CASRSAIGGGNSPLHF. As DNA, the CDR3 is TGTGCCAGTAGGTCCGCGATAGGGGGCGGGAATTCACCCCTCCACTTT. The chain uses TRBV19 and TRBJ1-6; 7 bases are shared with TRBD1. With V trimmed by 6 bases and J by 7 bases, 12 bases remained unmatched. The CDR3 contains 16 residues. The germline gives CDR1 LNHDA, CDR2 SQIVND (reference sequence). Using reference TRBV19 and TRBJ1-6 for the parts outside the CDR3, the full variable domain is DGGITQSPKYLFRKEGQNVTLSCEQNLNHDAMYWYRQDPGQGLRLIYYSQIVNDFQKGDIAEGYSVSREKKESFPLTVTSAQKNPTAFYLCASRSAIGGGNSPLHFGNGTRLTVT.

In its sample, this clone was seen once. The chain uses TRBV7-2 and TRBJ2-7; 10 bases agree with TRBD2. The length of the CDR3 is 14 residues. The germline gives CDR1 SGHTA, CDR2 FQGNSA. Trimming cost V 4 bases and J 6 bases; bases outside gene matches: 6. The CDR3 here is CASSSKAGGPEQYF. The CDR3 region has the DNA TGTGCCAGCAGCTCCAAAGCGGGGGGGCCCGAGCAGTACTTC.

V and J are TRBV3-1 (or the pseudogene TRBV3-2) and TRBJ2-1; perhaps TRBD2 as D (7 bases). V shed 0 bases and J shed 8 bases, with 20 bases lying between them. Germline CDR1 reads LGHDT; CDR2 reads YNNKEL (reference sequence). The CDR3 is 17 residues long. CDR3 amino acids: CASSQEGGRAMGYEQFF. CDR3 bases: TGTGCCAGCAGCCAAGAAGGGGGGAGGGCTATGGGGTATGAGCAGTTCTTC.